What follows are 10 T cell receptor beta chains derived from one specimen sequenced in a study of early stage breast cancer tumors. Profiling relied on immunoSEQ multiplex PCR, and the TCRdb table lists in-frame clones only, not all of them. The profile shows about 7,600 clones, over 60% of them singletons. Sequencing was carried out using breast tumor tissue. These receptors were taken from a person between 65 and 79 years old with breast cancer.

The chain carries TRBV7-3 and TRBJ2-6; 7 positions match TRBD2. V trimming: 2 bases; J trimming: 1 base; junction bases outside the gene matches: 2. The germline gives CDR1 SGHTA, CDR2 FQGTGA. This CDR3 is built from 16 residues. The CDR3 spells CASSLPGLSGANVLTF. Written as DNA, the CDR3 is TGTGCCAGCAGCTTACCGGGACTATCTGGGGCCAACGTCCTGACTTTC.

The rearrangement links TRBV5-1 to TRBJ2-3, with 11 bases aligning to TRBD2. Per the germline V gene, CDR1 is SGHRS and CDR2 is YFSETQ. V shed 5 bases, J shed 2 bases, and the junction held 4 bases outside the gene matches. CDR3 size: 15 residues. Written as DNA, the CDR3 is TGCGCCAGCAGGTTACTAGCGGGGGACACAGATACGCAGTATTTT. This sequence encodes CASRLLAGDTDTQYF.

The rearrangement joins TRBV5-1 to TRBJ2-3; 7 bases fit TRBD1. The CDR3 is 14 residues long. V was pared by 4 bases and J by 4 bases, with 6 bases of the junction left unmatched. Germline CDR1 reads SGHRS; CDR2 reads YFSETQ. This CDR3 reads CASSRDSGPDTQYF. The CDR3 coding sequence is TGCGCCAGCAGCCGGGACAGTGGCCCAGATACGCAGTATTTT. Supplemented by reference TRBV5-1 and TRBJ2-3, the full variable domain reads KAGVTQTPRYLIKTRGQQVTLSCSPISGHRSVSWYQQTPGQGLQFLFEYFSETQRNKGNFPGRFSGRQFSNSRSEMNVSTLELGDSALYLCASSRDSGPDTQYFGPGTRLTVL.

This chain connects TRBV5-6 to TRBJ2-2; maybe TRBD2 (6 bases). From germline, CDR1 is SGHDT and CDR2 YYEEEE. Trimming cost V 0 bases and J 5 bases, with 11 bases left between them. The CDR3 consists of 15 residues. CDR3: CASSLVGRGTGELFF. The CDR3 coding sequence is TGTGCCAGCAGCTTGGTAGGGCGGGGAACCGGGGAGCTGTTTTTT.

The CDR3 bases are TGTGCCAGCAGGCTGGGACAGGGGGGGACTGAAGCTTTCTTT. Residues: CASRLGQGGTEAFF. V gene TRBV6-1 combines with J gene TRBJ1-1; TRBD1 matches 11 bases. V lost 6 bases and J lost 5; bases outside the gene matches: 5. Germline assignment: CDR1 MNHNS and CDR2 SASEGT. The CDR3 is 14 amino acids.

The table lists this clone with a few counts. V is TRBV19 and J is TRBJ2-3; possibly TRBD2 for D (6 bases). This CDR3 comprises 14 residues. Looked up from germline, CDR1 is LNHDA and CDR2 is SQIVND (reference sequence). V was cut by 7 bases and J by 1 base, with 12 bases left in between. The CDR3 DNA follows: TGTGCCAGTAATTGGGACTTGGGCACAGATACGCAGTATTTT. This encodes CASNWDLGTDTQYF.

This clone was seen only a few times. A junction end diverges from the germline sequence, so it may reflect a read error. Other DNA sequences in this specimen translate into the identical CDR3. The gene calls are TRBV13 and TRBJ1-2; possible D gene TRBD1, 6 bases. CDR1 is PRHDT, CDR2 FYEKMQ, per germline (reference sequence). The CDR3 consists of 13 residues. CDR3 protein: CASSLGGAVGYTF. CDR3 nucleotide sequence: TGTGCCAGCAGCCTAGGGGGGGCAGTAGGCTACACCTTC. The full variable domain, its missing parts supplied by reference TRBV13 and TRBJ1-2, is AAGVIQSPRHLIKEKRETATLKCYPIPRHDTVYWYQQGPGQDPQFLISFYEKMQSDKGSIPDRFSAQQFSDYHSELNMSSLELGDSALYFCASSLGGAVGYTFGSGTRLTVV.

The chain recombines TRBV6-1 with TRBJ2-7; perhaps TRBD2 as D (5 bases). V dropped 7 bases and J dropped 2 bases, with 9 bases sitting between them. Germline CDR1 is MNHNS and CDR2 is SASEGT. The CDR3 contains 12 residues. This CDR3 reads CASTPGTYEQYF. The DNA for the CDR3 is TGTGCCAGCACTCCGGGGACCTACGAGCAGTACTTC.

The rearrangement uses TRBV2 and TRBJ1-1, with D maybe TRBD1 (5 bases). The CDR3 has 17 residues. The V gene's germline CDR1 is SNHLY and CDR2 FYNNEI. V lost 1 base and J 4 bases, leaving 19 bases between the germline ends. The CDR3 region has the DNA TGTGCCAGCAGTGAAGGCGGTGGGTGGGGGAGGACCACTGAAGCTTTCTTT. Protein: CASSEGGGWGRTTEAFF.

V and J are TRBV7-9 and TRBJ1-1; 9 bases align to TRBD1. The CDR3 totals 15 residues. V gave up 5 bases and J gave up 10 bases; unmatched junction bases: 14. CDR1 is SEHNR and CDR2 is FQNEAQ in the germline V gene (reference sequence). In DNA form, the CDR3 reads TGTGCCAGCAGCACCTGGGACAGGGACGGAACCGGAGCTTTCTTT. As protein: CASSTWDRDGTGAFF.